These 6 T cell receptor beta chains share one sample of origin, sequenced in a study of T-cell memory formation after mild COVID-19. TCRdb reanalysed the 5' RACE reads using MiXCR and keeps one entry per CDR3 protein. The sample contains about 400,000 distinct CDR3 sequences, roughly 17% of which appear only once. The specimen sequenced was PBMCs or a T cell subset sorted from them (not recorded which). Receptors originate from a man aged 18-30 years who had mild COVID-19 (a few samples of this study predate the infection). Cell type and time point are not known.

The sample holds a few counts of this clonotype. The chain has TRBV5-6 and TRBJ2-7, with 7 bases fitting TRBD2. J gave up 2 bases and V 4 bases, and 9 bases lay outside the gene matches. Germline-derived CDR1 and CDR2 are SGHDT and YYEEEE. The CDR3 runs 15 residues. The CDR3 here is CASSQNTRGAYEQYV. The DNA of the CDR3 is TGTGCCAGCAGCCAGAACACCCGGGGGGCCTACGAGCAGTACGTC.

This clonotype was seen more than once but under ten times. As DNA, the CDR3 is TGTGCCACCAGTCGACGGCAGGAAGAGAATCAGCCCCAGCATTTT. This translates into CATSRRQEENQPQHF. The chain uses TRBV15 and TRBJ1-5; D unresolved. CDR1 LNHNV and CDR2 YYDKDF come from the germline V gene (reference sequence). Trimming pared 6 bases from V and 4 bases from J, leaving 16 bases between. CDR3 length: 15 residues. Together with reference TRBV15 and TRBJ1-5, the CDR3 gives the full variable domain: DAMVIQNPRYQVTQFGKPVTLSCSQTLNHNVMYWYQQKSSQAPKLLFHYYDKDFNNEADTPDNFQSRRPNTSFCFLDIRSPGLGDTAMYLCATSRRQEENQPQHFGDGTRLSIL.

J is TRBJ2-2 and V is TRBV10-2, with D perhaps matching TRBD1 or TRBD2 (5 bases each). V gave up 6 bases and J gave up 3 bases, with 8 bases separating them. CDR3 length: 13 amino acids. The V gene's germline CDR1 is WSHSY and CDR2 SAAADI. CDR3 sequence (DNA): TGCGCCAGCAGCGGGACGCACACCGGGGAGCTGTTTTTT. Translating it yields CASSGTHTGELFF.

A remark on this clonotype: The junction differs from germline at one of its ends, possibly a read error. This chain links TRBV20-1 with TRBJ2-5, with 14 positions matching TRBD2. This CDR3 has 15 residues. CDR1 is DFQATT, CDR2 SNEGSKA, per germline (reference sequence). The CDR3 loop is CCARDRTSGGETQYF. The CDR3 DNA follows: TGCTGTGCTAGAGACCGGACTAGCGGGGGGGAGACCCAGTACTTC.

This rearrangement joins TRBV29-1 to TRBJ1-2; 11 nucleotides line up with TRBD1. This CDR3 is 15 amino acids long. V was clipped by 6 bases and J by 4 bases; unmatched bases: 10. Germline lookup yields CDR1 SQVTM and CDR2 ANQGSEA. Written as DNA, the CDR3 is TGCAGCGTATCCGGGACAGGGGGACATAGCTATGGCTACACCTTC. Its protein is CSVSGTGGHSYGYTF.

In DNA form, the CDR3 reads TGCGCCAGCACCAAGGCGGGACTCCCCGGGAATGAGCAGTTCTTC. Translation gives CASTKAGLPGNEQFF. V usage is TRBV5-1 and J usage is TRBJ2-1; D may be TRBD2 (6 bases). The V gene lost 6 bases and the J gene lost 7 bases, with 20 bases spanning the gap. The CDR3 runs 15 residues. Looked up from germline, CDR1 is SGHRS and CDR2 is YFSETQ. The whole variable domain, filled in from reference TRBV5-1 and TRBJ2-1, reads KAGVTQTPRYLIKTRGQQVTLSCSPISGHRSVSWYQQTPGQGLQFLFEYFSETQRNKGNFPGRFSGRQFSNSRSEMNVSTLELGDSALYLCASTKAGLPGNEQFFGPGTRLTVL.